Listed below are T cell receptor beta chains from one sample, sequenced in a study of cytomegalovirus exposure and HLA in healthy donors. Profiling relied on immunoSEQ multiplex PCR, and the TCRdb table lists in-frame clones only, not all of them. The sample carries about 88,000 clones, about 90% recorded once. Material for sequencing was PBMCs. The receptor source for this set is a man between 18 and 35 years old in good health and CMV-seronegative. Both conserved end residues are part of each CDR3. The D gene is left open where the match is weak. Only part of the rows carry a size: once, few, many, or a class if the clone is expanded.

few | . | TRBJ2-1 | TRBV5-1 | CASSPSSERSSYNEQFF | TGCGCCAGCAGCCCTTCTAGCGAAAGAAGCTCCTACAATGAGCAGTTCTTC
. | . | TRBJ1-1 | TRBV9 | CASSVDRANTEAFF | TGTGCCAGCAGCGTAGACAGGGCGAACACTGAAGCTTTCTTT
. | TRBD2 | TRBJ2-3 | TRBV7-2 | CASSLGLLAGRTDTQYF | TGTGCCAGCAGCTTAGGCCTACTAGCGGGGCGCACAGATACGCAGTATTTT
. | . | TRBJ1-2 | TRBV7-9 | CASSPGGAGRYTF | TGTGCCAGCAGCCCGGGAGGGGCAGGACGGTACACCTTC
. | . | TRBJ2-7 | TRBV18 | CASSRDFNAYEQYF | TGTGCCAGCTCACGCGACTTCAATGCCTACGAGCAGTACTTC
. | TRBD1 | TRBJ2-7 | TRBV9 | CASSVGDRGNYEQYF | TGTGCCAGCAGCGTAGGAGACAGGGGAAACTACGAGCAGTACTTC
. | . | TRBJ2-7 | TRBV9 | CASSVTSLGEQYF | TGTGCCAGCAGCGTGACTAGTCTCGGCGAGCAGTACTTC
. | . | TRBJ2-2 | TRBV6-4 | CASSVNGMNTGELFF | TGTGCCAGCAGTGTAAACGGGATGAACACCGGGGAGCTGTTTTTT
. | . | TRBJ1-5 | TRBV6-5 | CASSFQGNQPQHF | TGTGCCAGCAGTTTTCAGGGGAATCAGCCCCAGCATTTT
medium-sized | TRBD2 | TRBJ2-1 | TRBV28 | CASSPQTSGGGPNEQFF | TGTGCCAGCAGCCCACAAACTAGCGGGGGAGGACCCAATGAGCAGTTCTTC
. | TRBD2 | TRBJ2-3 | TRBV4-2 | CASSQVLAGRLDTQYF | TGTGCCAGCAGCCAGGTACTAGCGGGCCGGCTGGATACGCAGTATTTT
. | . | TRBJ2-7 | TRBV5-1 | CASSPLGPGVSYEQYF | TGCGCCAGCAGCCCCCTGGGGCCGGGAGTCTCCTACGAGCAGTACTTC
. | TRBD2 | TRBJ2-6 | TRBV29-1 | CSVVSGRPGANVLTF | TGCAGCGTTGTTAGCGGGAGACCTGGGGCCAACGTCCTGACTTTC
. | . | TRBJ1-4 | TRBV7-2 | CASSLAPVVRGEKLFF | TGTGCCAGCAGCTTAGCCCCGGTCGTAAGAGGTGAAAAACTGTTTTTT
. | . | TRBJ1-2 | TRBV27 | CASSANRDNYGYTF | TGTGCCAGCAGTGCAAACAGAGATAACTATGGCTACACCTTC
. | . | TRBJ2-1 | TRBV18 | CASSQREMEYNEQFF | TGTGCCAGCTCACAACGGGAGATGGAATACAATGAGCAGTTCTTC
. | . | TRBJ2-5 | TRBV7-8 | CASSPWDIQNLGQETQYF | TGTGCCAGCAGCCCATGGGACATCCAGAATTTGGGGCAAGAGACCCAGTACTTC
. | . | TRBJ2-7 | TRBV6-7 | CASSFPPDSRYEQYF | TGTGCCAGCAGTTTTCCTCCGGACTCTCGCTACGAGCAGTACTTC
. | TRBD2 | TRBJ2-7 | TRBV7-2 | CASSFDRTSGSDEQYF | TGTGCCAGCAGCTTCGATAGGACTAGCGGGAGCGACGAGCAGTACTTC
. | . | TRBJ2-5 | TRBV7-9 | CASSLAVRWETQYF | TGTGCCAGCAGCTTAGCCGTCCGGTGGGAGACCCAGTACTTC
. | TRBD2 | TRBJ2-7 | TRBV28 | CASSLQSSGRWRYEQYF | TGTGCCAGCAGTTTGCAGTCTAGCGGGAGATGGCGGTACGAGCAGTACTTC
. | TRBD1 | TRBJ1-2 | TRBV7-9 | CASGSVTGMDGYTF | TGTGCCAGCGGATCAGTGACAGGGATGGACGGCTACACCTTC
. | TRBD1 | TRBJ2-7 | TRBV7-9 | CSSSLAGTGRLYEQYF | TGTTCCAGCAGCTTAGCAGGGACAGGGAGGCTCTACGAGCAGTACTTC
. | TRBD1 | TRBJ2-5 | TRBV5-4 | CASAPRGRETQYF | TGTGCCAGCGCCCCCAGGGGGAGAGAGACCCAGTACTTC
. | TRBD2 | TRBJ2-3 | TRBV5-6 | CASSYGLAADTQYF | TGTGCCAGCAGCTATGGACTAGCAGCAGATACGCAGTATTTT
once | TRBD1 | TRBJ2-5 | TRBV28 | CASSLGVTGGLETQYF | TGTGCCAGCAGTTTGGGGGTCACAGGGGGTTTGGAGACCCAGTACTTC
. | . | TRBJ1-2 | TRBV30 | CAWSFGNDRFYGYTF | TGTGCCTGGAGTTTTGGGAACGACAGATTCTATGGCTACACCTTC
. | . | TRBJ2-5 | TRBV4-3 | CASSQGGETQYF | TGCGCCAGCAGCCAAGGCGGGGAGACCCAGTACTTC
once | . | TRBJ2-1 | TRBV14 | CASRSRGSYNEQFF | TGTGCCAGCAGGTCTAGGGGCTCCTACAATGAGCAGTTCTTC
. | TRBD2 | TRBJ2-1 | TRBV27 | CASSLGTSYNEQFF | TGTGCCAGCAGTCTTGGGACTAGCTACAATGAGCAGTTCTTC
. | . | TRBJ2-7 | TRBV6-6 | CASSYLVAASYEQYF | TGTGCCAGCAGTTATTTGGTCGCGGCCTCCTACGAGCAGTACTTC
. | TRBD2 | TRBJ2-7 | TRBV7-9 | CASSLAPSGSGYEQYF | TGTGCCAGCAGCTTAGCGCCTAGCGGGAGTGGCTACGAGCAGTACTTC
. | . | TRBJ1-5 | TRBV7-8 | CASSLAGAFSNQPQHF | TGTGCCAGCAGCTTAGCAGGGGCTTTTAGCAATCAGCCCCAGCATTTT
. | . | TRBJ2-6 | TRBV19 | CASRSSFSGANVLTF | TGTGCCAGTAGGAGTAGTTTCTCTGGGGCCAACGTCCTGACTTTC
. | . | TRBJ2-7 | TRBV7-2 | CASSPFPSGTYEQYF | TGTGCCAGCAGCCCATTCCCCTCAGGGACCTACGAGCAGTACTTC
. | . | TRBJ2-1 | TRBV4-3 | CASSQEYASSYNEQFF | TGCGCCAGCAGCCAAGAGTACGCCAGCTCCTACAATGAGCAGTTCTTC
few | . | TRBJ2-5 | TRBV6-1 | CASSALRLEETQYF | TGTGCCAGCAGCGCACTCAGACTCGAAGAGACCCAGTACTTC
. | TRBD1 | TRBJ2-7 | TRBV7-3 | CASSSTGGSGDEQYF | TGTGCCAGCAGCTCAACAGGGGGCTCTGGGGACGAGCAGTACTTC
. | TRBD1 | TRBJ1-5 | TRBV7-8 | CASSLGQGNQPQHF | TGTGCCAGCAGCTTGGGACAGGGTAATCAGCCCCAGCATTTT